This T cell receptor (beta chain) was retrieved from a study of CD8 T cells in Susac syndrome. Random hexamers were used to reverse transcribe about 0.5 to 1 ug of RNA. TCRdb reanalysed the immunoSEQ multiplex PCR reads using MiXCR and keeps one entry per CDR3 protein. The repertoire holds around 180,000 distinct CDR3 sequences, with approximately 94% as singletons. V lost 3 bases and J lost 7, with 6 bases in between. This CDR3 has 11 residues. Negative isolation was used for CD8+ and CD4+ T cells and FACS enrichment for TEMRA cells. Sequenced material: CD4+ T cells from PBMCs. This TCR was recovered from a human donor with Susac syndrome. The genes are TRBV12-3 or TRBV12-4 and TRBJ1-1; D might be TRBD1 (5 bases). CDR3 amino acids: CASSFGHEAFF. The CDR3 bases are TGTGCCAGCAGTTTCGGACATGAAGCTTTCTTT.